This TCR beta chain originates from a study of cytomegalovirus exposure and HLA in healthy donors (dated by TCRdb to about 2017). The study in broad terms: In an earlier analysis of 587 of the donors, less than 350 Gb of sequence data and 117 million unique TCR beta sequences from 180 million or so T cells were reported. About 320 gigabases of sequencing data and approximately 93 million unique TCR sequences were included in an early release covering roughly 700 HLA-typed donors. Of the roughly 390 genotyped donors, 81% were placed in the genetic ancestry cluster associated with self-reported Caucasian donors. The aim of the study was to test whether cataloging public T cell receptors could identify signatures of past pathogen exposure. The T cell repertoires of roughly 660 subjects were profiled by immunosequencing and related to cytomegalovirus serostatus. A separate validation cohort of roughly 130 different subjects was used in addition to the 666-subject first cohort. The study combined high-throughput TCR immunosequencing, statistical association of individual TCRs with disease status, and machine learning to predict cytomegalovirus infection status. In a later analysis, previously published TCR beta repertoires from several hundred donors were re-analyzed and high-resolution HLA genotyping was added so that TCR occurrence patterns could be studied. The later analysis used no new phenotypic data to find candidate immune exposures, relying instead on TCR beta sequences and their occurrence across donors. An earlier analysis of fewer than 700 of the donors applied high-throughput TCR beta sequencing to assess whether each TCR beta V gene segment acted as functional or pseudogenic. Donor age, sex, ethnicity and CMV serostatus were collected together with the repertoire data. A later genetic analysis took genome-wide SNP genotypes for about 55% of the 666 donors and used that subset as a discovery cohort. All discovery cohort repertoires had been generated using a single sequencing platform. Class I and class II HLA loci were covered by the typing at four-digit resolution. The number of donors typed differed by locus, with 629-630 for A, B, C, DRB1 and DQB1, more than 500 for DQA1, nearly 610 for DPA1, and some 450 for DPB1. About five DR-DQ haplotypes were treated as single units for association and clustering because of strong linkage in the cohort. Across about 380 genotyped donors of the cohort, an average of approximately 200,000 unique TCR beta nucleotide sequences per donor were sequenced, and 15% to 20% of those sequences were non-productive. Overall results and qualifications from the work: In a later analysis, several top co-occurrence clusters were reported to appear linked to parvovirus B19, influenza, CMV and Epstein-Barr virus. The earlier analysis of approximately 560 of the donors excluded roughly 16 rarely observed V segments, including chromosome 9 orphons, because counts were too low. In a later analysis, most CMV-associated TCR beta chains were found to appear HLA-restricted, with HLA associations seemingly driven largely by CMV exposure. Most TCR sequences were seen in very few donors, while some public TCRs were found in many individuals. In this cohort, only TCR beta chains were sequenced, and detectable features were limited by the absence of alpha or paired-chain data. At a false discovery rate of 0.05, a later analysis linked around 17,000 TCR beta sequences to specific HLA alleles. Compared with equally common non-associated chains, HLA-associated TCR beta chains in a later analysis were more clonally expanded and had lower generation probabilities. When HLA alleles, especially DR and DQ, strongly co-occurred, attributing TCR associations to individual alleles was difficult. In a later genetic analysis, fewer N-insertions in productive TCRs were reported among donors in an Asian-associated ancestry cluster than the roughly 710-donor mean. The 87-base-pair reads could not distinguish some IMGT-functional V segments, including TRBV6-2 and TRBV6-3, so those segments were excluded. A group of highly shared sequence variants was considered likely to be a technical artifact of the sequencing pipeline. V-gene and J-gene trimming of TCR beta chains was associated with a missense DCLRE1C variant in a later genetic analysis, and the association was replicated in an independent cohort. An earlier analysis of some 590 of the donors showed that most TCR beta V segments appeared in productive rearrangements either about 87% or about 30% of the time, which broadly matched IMGT annotations. Correlated functional status among segregating V segments might be attributable to linkage disequilibrium, but an unknown experimental factor could not be ruled out. A few of the identified cytomegalovirus-associated TCR beta chains were confirmed in vitro to be specific for cytomegalovirus antigens. A later analysis found that TCR association rates varied across HLA loci, with DRB1 alleles showing the most associated TCRs and HLA-C alleles the fewest. The only immune exposure information available for the cohort was CMV serostatus. A further reported finding was that TCR beta sequences accurately predicted the HLA-A and HLA-B alleles for most subjects in the first cohort. In the study, 164 TCR beta chains were listed as associated with cytomegalovirus. Sequencing depth was assumed to be roughly uniform across donors in the presence/absence analyses, though that assumption may not hold. Cytomegalovirus status was reported to be diagnosed by the classifier with high specificity and sensitivity in both the original and validation cohorts. Because HLA typing was unavailable for some donors at each locus, only the typed subset was used in association tests. According to the authors, the approach could potentially be generalized to other disease states and immunological phenotypes.

From its cysteine to its phenylalanine, the CDR3 spans 12 amino acids. Only the CDR3 part of the read is kept: 36 bases, read in frame from the first base. Trimming costs V 2 bases and J 2 bases, and their ends lie 4 bases apart. CDR1 is given as KGHSH and CDR2 as LQKENI, both from the germline V gene. Details on this clone: The antigen it recognizes is unknown.

Library generation was performed with the immunoSEQ multiplex PCR assay. For the multiplex PCR, a mixture combining 60 forward primers for TCR Vbeta segments and 13 reverse primers for TCR Jbeta segments was used. Amplification of the CDR3 region of rearranged TCR beta genes was performed with a multiplex PCR assay on genomic DNA. The Illumina HiSeq System was used to sequence the amplified TCR beta libraries as 87-base-pair reads. Under the source paper's analysis protocol: A later analysis tallied 70 million to 100 million unique TCR beta chains across the 700 or so repertoires, and about 12 million of those chains were shared by two or more donors. To remove PCR and sequencing errors, raw reads were error-corrected and collapsed into unique sequences using a nearest-neighbor algorithm that merged closely related sequences. Alignment of CDR3 sequences to IMGT reference sequences was used to assign V, D and J gene segments. For a sequence to be retained, a match of at least six nucleotides to both a V gene segment and a J gene segment was required. A rearrangement was called productive if the CDR3 had no stop codons and remained in frame with V and J, and every other rearrangement was called non-productive. CDR3 was defined by IMGT convention, running from the second conserved V-encoded cysteine to the conserved J-encoded phenylalanine. The earlier analysis of around 640 of the donors excluded sequences that lacked an unambiguous match to a single V gene segment. An earlier analysis of several hundred of the donors called V segments functional above 56.7% productive rearrangements and segregating when the between-donor standard deviation exceeded 5%. To diagnose cytomegalovirus status from the catalog of TCR beta chain sequences, a statistical classification framework was built. In a later analysis, V and J genes were assigned by comparing TCR nucleotide sequences against IMGT/GENE-DB human TR gene sequences. Using the TCRdist pipeline, a later analysis assigned CDR3 sequences along with most-parsimonious VDJ recombination scenarios. In a later analysis, each TCR beta chain was defined by its CDR3 amino acid sequence together with its V-gene family, and reads without a unique V-gene family were excluded. In a later analysis, 550 to 650 highly shared, low-generation-probability nucleotide sequences were removed to address suspected cross-contamination and a sequencing artifact. For each public chain, a later analysis derived a clonal expansion index from normalized ranks of inferred template counts within each repertoire. In a later analysis, generation probabilities were computed using a VDJ recombination model fitted to out-of-frame rearrangements, and the results were checked against IGoR. In a later analysis, TCR-TCR, TCR-HLA and TCR-CMV co-occurrence was scored with hypergeometric tests, and a repertoire-size bias correction was applied to TCR pairs. A later analysis estimated false discovery rates by permuting HLA or CMV assignments 20 times. In a later analysis, co-occurring TCRs were grouped using DBSCAN, and TCRdist sequence similarity was added for clustering within HLA-allele-positive subsets. Co-occurrence clustering excluded repertoires with fewer than 30,000 or more than 120,000 public chains, plus five with anomalous nucleotide sharing. The immuneACCESS repertoire file appears here via TCRdb, limited to in-frame rearrangements. These files lack a portion of the clones; in checked studies, under half of the deficit traces to unresolved V genes, and the cause of the others is not known. The D gene and trimming were derived from the DNA, and the V and J assignments and clone size from that table. This sample's clone table shows around 100,000 clones. The top ten hold around 7% of the sample.

The cohort was made up of hundreds of healthy bone marrow donors. Cohort members were all nominally healthy when sampled, although unrecorded immune exposures were likely present. The donor was CMV seropositive and was included in the group of 270 or so seropositive cohort members. A peripheral blood sample was collected from each donor, and TCR beta sequencing was performed on peripheral blood mononuclear cells. Genomic DNA extraction from the blood cell samples was performed with the Qiagen DNeasy Blood Extraction Kit. Here the chain combines TRBV18 and TRBJ2-7; no confident D gene assignment can be made. What was sequenced was PBMCs. The receptor's source is a middle-aged man in good health and CMV-seropositive. The DNA reads TGTGCCAGCTCACCAGCGACCTACGAGCAGTACTTC. It codes for CASSPATYEQYF.